This T cell receptor beta chain emerged from a study of T cell repertoires in cytomegalovirus infection. The overall study: Signatures in public TCR beta sequences pointed to both CMV infection and matching HLA type.

This CDR3 is 14 amino acids long. Germline V CDR1 and CDR2: SGHVS, FNYEAQ. One entry per CDR3 protein results from TCRdb running MiXCR on the reads. The sample gives 650,000 to 900,000 distinct CDR3 sequences, about 29% of which show up once; approximately 14% is in the top ten. Study-wide results and caveats: HLA-C-restricted CMV-specific TCR beta clonotypes were dominant in the ex vivo response.

This clonotype appeared a single time. The antigen remains unidentified. At one end, the junction sequence differs from germline, possibly due to a read error. The chain is built from TRBV7-6 and TRBJ2-3, with 7 bases fitting TRBD1. The sequence was collected from a human donor in good health (CMV status not recorded). Some clones in this sample may be carry-over from other donors' samples. The material was cultured CD8+ T cells from PBMCs, obtained from culture after CMV antigen stimulation. Here the CDR3 DNA reads TGTGCCAGCAGCTTTTTGAGTGGGACAGATGCGCAGTATTTT. It is translated as CASSFLSGTDAQYF.